This T cell receptor (beta chain) was identified during a study of blood T cell repertoires in COVID-19. Germline lookup yields CDR1 SEHNR and CDR2 FQNEAQ (reference sequence). The CDR3 length is 14 residues. J was trimmed by 6 bases and V by 2 bases; bases with no gene match: 6. The protocol was immunoSEQ multiplex PCR, while the TCRdb copy is restricted to in-frame clones and leaves out a portion. The sample holds 80,000 to 95,000 clones, about 85% seen once. Sequenced material: peripheral blood. The source of this sequence is a woman in her seventies with acute or convalescent COVID-19. The chain uses TRBV7-9 and TRBJ1-2, with TRBD1 identical over 7 bases. CDR3 nucleotide sequence: TGTGCCAGCAGCTTATTTGGGACAGATAATGGCTACACCTTC. The encoded protein is CASSLFGTDNGYTF.